The 19 T cell receptor beta chains presented below share a single source sample, sequenced in a study of T cell responses to AZD1222 COVID-19 vaccine. Generated by immunoSEQ multiplex PCR, the TCRdb table keeps only in-frame clones and is missing some. The table shows about 120,000 clones, with around nine tenths occurring only once. The source was peripheral blood, collected on day 0 of AZD1222 vaccination. Receptors originate from an adult in good health.

J is TRBJ1-1 and V is TRBV2; TRBD1 matches 8 bases. CDR3 length: 15 amino acids. V lost 6 bases to trimming and J lost 1 base; unmatched junction nucleotides: 7. The germline V gene encodes CDR1 SNHLY and CDR2 FYNNEI. The DNA for the CDR3 is TGTGCCAGCAGAGCGAGACAGGGGTCGAACACTGAAGCTTTCTTT. Its translation: CASRARQGSNTEAFF.

The chain combines TRBV2 with TRBJ2-3; D is ambiguous. This CDR3 spans 12 amino acids. Per the germline V gene, CDR1 is SNHLY and CDR2 is FYNNEI. V gave up 4 bases and J gave up 2 bases, with 4 bases separating them. The CDR3 is CASSGATDTQYF. The CDR3 DNA follows: TGTGCCAGCAGTGGGGCCACAGATACGCAGTATTTT.

The CDR3 bases are TGCGCCAGCAGCGGACTAGCGGGAGTGCTCGATACGCAGTATTTT. As protein: CASSGLAGVLDTQYF. This chain joins TRBV5-1 and TRBJ2-3; 13 bases fit TRBD2. This CDR3 is built from 15 residues. V shed 4 bases and J 6 bases; nucleotides not matched to a gene: 5. Per the germline V gene, CDR1 is SGHRS and CDR2 is YFSETQ.

The genes are TRBV6-5 and TRBJ1-1, with D possibly TRBD1 on 5 matching bases. CDR1 and CDR2 from the germline V gene are MNHEY and SVGAGI. V lost 4 bases, J lost 8 bases, and 17 bases lay in between. The CDR3 has 14 amino acids. CDR3 in DNA: TGTGCCAGCAGTTCCCTCGGAGGTGGGGCCGAAGCTTTCTTT. Encoded protein: CASSSLGGGAEAFF.

The chain is built from TRBV2 and TRBJ2-1; D not certain. This CDR3 spans 15 amino acids. Looked up from germline, CDR1 is SNHLY and CDR2 is FYNNEI. V lost 0 bases to trimming and J lost 6 bases, with 12 bases between them. The CDR3 protein is CASSEALLNLNEQFF. The CDR3 DNA is TGTGCCAGCAGTGAAGCGCTACTTAATCTCAATGAGCAGTTCTTC.

This clone was observed a single time. In DNA form, the CDR3 reads TGTGCCAGCAGCTTTGGGGGGTCAGGGGTGGCTAATTCACCCCTCCACTTT. Encoded protein: CASSFGGSGVANSPLHF. The chain employs TRBV7-2 and TRBJ1-6; weak D call: TRBD1 (6 bases). The CDR3 covers 17 residues. V was clipped by 3 bases and J by 6 bases, with 18 bases between them. Germline-derived CDR1 and CDR2 are SGHTA and FQGNSA.

CDR3: CASSPGGNVNTIYF. CDR3 coding DNA: TGTGCCAGCAGCCCGGGAGGGAATGTAAACACCATATATTTT. The V gene is TRBV3-1 (or the pseudogene TRBV3-2), the J gene TRBJ1-3, with D unclear. Germline CDR1 LGHDT, CDR2 YNNKEL (reference sequence). The CDR3 has 14 residues. Trimming took 4 bases from V and 6 from J, leaving 13 bases between them.

As for this clone: The same CDR3 can be traced to other DNA sequences in this sample. The chain combines TRBV25-1 with TRBJ2-7; 12 nucleotides agree with TRBD2. The germline gives CDR1 MGHDK, CDR2 SYGVNS. The CDR3 has 13 amino acids. The trim removed 6 bases at V and 3 bases at J, leaving 0 bases unmatched. The CDR3 loop reads CASRTSGGYEQYF. The CDR3 DNA reads TGTGCCAGCAGGACTAGCGGGGGCTACGAGCAGTACTTC.

This chain joins TRBV19 and TRBJ2-3; TRBD2 agrees at 12 bases. CDR1 is LNHDA and CDR2 is SQIVND in the germline V gene (reference sequence). Losses at the gene ends were 5 bases for V and 1 base for J; bases not matched to a gene: 7. This CDR3 contains 17 residues. The CDR3 DNA reads as TGTGCCAGTAGTGCCTCCCGACTAGCGGGAGGCACAGATACGCAGTATTTT. Translation: CASSASRLAGGTDTQYF.

In this sample, this clone turned up many times. The rearrangement uses TRBV9 and TRBJ1-1; D is unresolved. Trimming shortened V by 5 bases and J by 5 bases, and 13 bases separated the two germline ends. The CDR3 is 13 amino acids. Germline CDR1 SGDLS, CDR2 YYNGEE. The CDR3 spells CASRRVGETEAFF. The CDR3 DNA sequence: TGTGCCAGCAGAAGGGTGGGTGAGACTGAAGCTTTCTTT.

J is TRBJ1-6 and V is TRBV12-3 or TRBV12-4; D is uncertain. The V end lost 4 bases, the J end lost 11 bases, and 9 bases lay between the germline ends. The CDR3 runs to 12 residues. CDR3 protein: CASSSEIPPLHF. The DNA for the CDR3 is TGTGCCAGCAGTTCGGAGATCCCACCCCTCCACTTT.

This sequence joins TRBV6-2 or TRBV6-3 and TRBJ2-1; no clear D. The CDR3 extends over 13 amino acids. Germline V gene data show CDR1 as MNHEY and CDR2 as SVGEGT. Trimming stripped 4 bases from V and 4 bases from J, with 8 bases between. The CDR3 protein is CASSSHRYNEQFF. The CDR3 DNA reads TGTGCCAGCAGTTCCCACCGATACAATGAGCAGTTCTTC.

V usage is TRBV7-8 and J usage is TRBJ2-5; 8 bases map to TRBD1. Germline CDR1 reads SGHVS; CDR2 reads FQNEAQ. The ends lost 0 bases at V and 2 bases at J; junction bases unmatched: 2. There are 15 residues in the CDR3. The CDR3 nucleotides are TGTGCCAGCAGCTTAGCGCACAGGGGGCAAGAGACCCAGTACTTC. Translating it yields CASSLAHRGQETQYF.

This chain uses TRBV9 with TRBJ1-1; TRBD1 matches at 7 bases. Germline CDR1 and CDR2: SGDLS and YYNGEE. J was trimmed by 10 bases and V by 0 bases; bases with no gene match: 9. This CDR3 has 14 amino acids. CDR3 sequence (DNA): TGTGCCAGCAGCGTAGAGGTTTACAGGGGTCCAGCTTTCTTT. Protein: CASSVEVYRGPAFF.

The chain combines TRBV28 with TRBJ1-2; D uncertain. Between the trimmed V and J ends, which lost 9 bases and 0 bases, there was a span of 14 bases. The CDR3 is 14 amino acids. The V gene's germline CDR1 is MDHEN and CDR2 SYDVKM. CDR3: CASFDIPTNYGYTF. The CDR3 DNA reads as TGTGCCAGTTTTGACATTCCGACTAACTATGGCTACACCTTC.

The gene calls are TRBV28 and TRBJ2-5, with 9 nucleotides matching TRBD1. Germline trimming cut 10 bases from V and 5 bases from J; bases unmatched to any gene: 5. CDR3 length equals 12 residues. Germline V gives CDR1 MDHEN, CDR2 SYDVKM. The CDR3 DNA is TGTGCCACCGGGACAGGGTCGGAGACCCAGTACTTC. It codes for CATGTGSETQYF.

This clone was observed a few times. The rearrangement links TRBV29-1 to TRBJ2-7; TRBD1 or TRBD2 may be the D gene (5 bases each). The CDR3 is 12 residues long. The germline V and J ends were trimmed by 6 bases and 7 bases, with 16 bases remaining between them. CDR1 is SQVTM, CDR2 ANQGSEA, per germline. The CDR3 here is CSVAGTALEQYF. The CDR3 coding sequence is TGCAGCGTAGCCGGGACGGCGCTGGAGCAGTACTTC.

The chain uses TRBV28 and TRBJ1-5; D ambiguous. CDR3 size: 13 residues. Trimming removed 8 bases from V and 7 bases from J, with 15 bases in between. The germline gives CDR1 MDHEN, CDR2 SYDVKM. The CDR3 region is CASYSAPWQPQHF. Written as DNA, the CDR3 is TGTGCCAGCTATTCCGCCCCCTGGCAGCCCCAGCATTTT.

The rearrangement uses TRBV6-6 and TRBJ1-3; D may be TRBD1 (5 bases). CDR1 and CDR2 from the germline V gene are MNHNY and SVGAGI (reference sequence). V was trimmed by 7 bases and J by 1 base, leaving 14 bases between them. This CDR3 spans 15 amino acids. The CDR3 nucleotides read TGTGCCAGCATTCGGTCCTCAGGGTCTGGAAACACCATATATTTT. This gives the protein CASIRSSGSGNTIYF.